A selection of T cell receptor beta chains follows, all from one sample in a study of T cells in Graves' hyperthyroidism and ophthalmopathy. TCRdb re-analysed the multiplex PCR reads in MiXCR, keeping a single row per CDR3 protein. The table records hundreds of thousands of distinct CDR3 sequences, around 39% of them present only once. What was sequenced was blood. All receptors derive from a man younger than 30 with Graves' hyperthyroidism. Each CDR3 is given with its conserved first and last residue. A D gene is named only where the DNA matches it firmly. The size of a clone is reported for some rows only, either as once, few or many, or as a class for expanded clones.

CDR3nt: TGCGCCAGCAGCCAGGCCGGGACAGGCCGGTCCTATGGCTACACCTTC; CDR3aa: CASSQAGTGRSYGYTF; abundance: -; d_gene: TRBD1; v_gene: TRBV4-1; len: 16; j_gene: TRBJ1-2
CDR3nt: TGTGCCAGCCTTGGGGGGGGCGGGGAGCTGTTTTTT; CDR3aa: CASLGGGGELFF; abundance: -; d_gene: TRBD2; v_gene: TRBV9; len: 12; j_gene: TRBJ2-2
CDR3nt: TGTGCCAGCAGCTTATTACCGGGACTAGCCCTTACATACGAGCAGTACTTC; CDR3aa: CASSLLPGLALTYEQYF; abundance: few; d_gene: TRBD2; v_gene: TRBV7-2; len: 17; j_gene: TRBJ2-7
CDR3nt: TGTGCCAGCAGCTTAGTTACCGGACTAGCTAAAGAGCAGTACTTC; CDR3aa: CASSLVTGLAKEQYF; abundance: -; d_gene: TRBD2; v_gene: TRBV7-2; len: 15; j_gene: TRBJ2-7
CDR3nt: TGTGCCAGCAGCTTGGAACTTCCGAATGAAAAACTGTTTTTT; CDR3aa: CASSLELPNEKLFF; abundance: -; d_gene: -; v_gene: TRBV7-9; len: 14; j_gene: TRBJ1-4
CDR3nt: TGTGCCAGCAGCCAACAGGGGGTTAATGAAAAACTGTTTTTT; CDR3aa: CASSQQGVNEKLFF; abundance: few; d_gene: TRBD1; v_gene: TRBV7-9; len: 14; j_gene: TRBJ1-4
CDR3nt: TGCGCCAGCAGCTTGGGACAGGGAAGTGGTCACTACGAGCAGTACTTC; CDR3aa: CASSLGQGSGHYEQYF; abundance: -; d_gene: TRBD1; v_gene: TRBV5-1; len: 16; j_gene: TRBJ2-7
CDR3nt: TGCAGTGCTAGAGATCCCAGGGGCGGCTATGGCTACACCTTC; CDR3aa: CSARDPRGGYGYTF; abundance: -; d_gene: -; v_gene: TRBV20-1; len: 14; j_gene: TRBJ1-2
CDR3nt: TGTGCCAGCAGCTTGTACTTACAAGAGACCCAGTACTTC; CDR3aa: CASSLYLQETQYF; abundance: -; d_gene: -; v_gene: TRBV5-5; len: 13; j_gene: TRBJ2-5
CDR3nt: TGTGCCAGCAGTTCGGACAGCCTGAGTTTCTTC; CDR3aa: CASSSDSLSFF; abundance: many; d_gene: -; v_gene: TRBV12-3/TRBV12-4; len: 11; j_gene: TRBJ1-2
CDR3nt: TGTGCCAGCAGTGAAACTAATCAGCCCCAGCATTTT; CDR3aa: CASSETNQPQHF; abundance: many; d_gene: -; v_gene: TRBV2; len: 12; j_gene: TRBJ1-5
CDR3nt: TGCGCCAGCAGCCAAGACATGGGCACCGGGGAGCTGTTTTTT; CDR3aa: CASSQDMGTGELFF; abundance: few; d_gene: -; v_gene: TRBV4-1; len: 14; j_gene: TRBJ2-2
CDR3nt: TGTGCCAGCAGCCCTGGGACAGTAGGCGGGGAGCTGTTTTTT; CDR3aa: CASSPGTVGGELFF; abundance: -; d_gene: TRBD1; v_gene: TRBV7-3; len: 14; j_gene: TRBJ2-2
CDR3nt: TGTGCCACCAGTGGGAACAGGGGCAATCAGCCCCAGCATTTT; CDR3aa: CATSGNRGNQPQHF; abundance: many; d_gene: -; v_gene: TRBV24-1; len: 14; j_gene: TRBJ1-5
CDR3nt: TGTGCCAGCAGCTTATTTAGTCGAGTGTCGAACACCGGGGAGCTGTTTTTT; CDR3aa: CASSLFSRVSNTGELFF; abundance: -; d_gene: -; v_gene: TRBV7-9; len: 17; j_gene: TRBJ2-2
CDR3nt: TGTGCCAGCTCGCCCAGGGGGACAGGGCTCTATGGCTACACCTTC; CDR3aa: CASSPRGTGLYGYTF; abundance: -; d_gene: TRBD1; v_gene: TRBV7-2; len: 15; j_gene: TRBJ1-2
CDR3nt: TGTGCCAGCACCGCCCTCGTCGACGCCCTCGGCACCTTC; CDR3aa: CASTALVDALGTF; abundance: many; d_gene: -; v_gene: TRBV7-9; len: 13; j_gene: TRBJ1-2
CDR3nt: TGTGCCAGCAGTTGGGGCGCTACAGCTCTTCTCTTT; CDR3aa: CASSWGATALLF; abundance: -; d_gene: -; v_gene: TRBV12-3/TRBV12-4; len: 12; j_gene: TRBJ1-1
CDR3nt: TGCAGTGCTTTGGGAAGATCAGGGGGGAACACTGAAGCTTTCTTT; CDR3aa: CSALGRSGGNTEAFF; abundance: -; d_gene: TRBD1; v_gene: TRBV20-1; len: 15; j_gene: TRBJ1-1
CDR3nt: TGTGCCAGCAAGGGACTAGGGGGATACGAGCAGCCCCAGCATTTT; CDR3aa: CASKGLGGYEQPQHF; abundance: -; d_gene: -; v_gene: TRBV2; len: 15; j_gene: TRBJ1-5
CDR3nt: TGTGCCAGCAGTGAGGGACAGGGGGCTAACGAGCAGTACTTC; CDR3aa: CASSEGQGANEQYF; abundance: once; d_gene: TRBD1; v_gene: TRBV25-1; len: 14; j_gene: TRBJ2-7
CDR3nt: TGCAGTGCTTATGGGACAGGGTACTATGGCTACACCTTC; CDR3aa: CSAYGTGYYGYTF; abundance: many; d_gene: TRBD1; v_gene: TRBV20-1; len: 13; j_gene: TRBJ1-2
CDR3nt: TGCAGCGTGGACCCTTACACAGATACGCAGTATTTT; CDR3aa: CSVDPYTDTQYF; abundance: -; d_gene: -; v_gene: TRBV29-1; len: 12; j_gene: TRBJ2-3
CDR3nt: TGCAGTGCTAGAGGCTTGGACAGCTCCTATAATTCACCCCTCCACTTT; CDR3aa: CSARGLDSSYNSPLHF; abundance: -; d_gene: -; v_gene: TRBV20-1; len: 16; j_gene: TRBJ1-6
CDR3nt: TGTGCCAGCAGCCAAGACTCATTGACAGGGGTTAAAGCTTTCTTT; CDR3aa: CASSQDSLTGVKAFF; abundance: -; d_gene: TRBD1; v_gene: TRBV3-1; len: 15; j_gene: TRBJ1-1
CDR3nt: TGCAGCAGTGAGCGACACACTGAAGCTTTCTTT; CDR3aa: CSSERHTEAFF; abundance: -; d_gene: -; v_gene: TRBV29-1; len: 11; j_gene: TRBJ1-1
CDR3nt: TGTGCCAGCAGAAGTAGCGGGGACCCCAAGCAGTACTTC; CDR3aa: CASRSSGDPKQYF; abundance: -; d_gene: TRBD2; v_gene: TRBV7-2; len: 13; j_gene: TRBJ2-7
CDR3nt: TGTGCCAGCAGTGATGACGGGGTCGCCCGCACAGATACGCAGTATTTT; CDR3aa: CASSDDGVARTDTQYF; abundance: -; d_gene: -; v_gene: TRBV2; len: 16; j_gene: TRBJ2-3
CDR3nt: TGTGCCAGCAGCTTGACTAGCGGGAGAGCAGGCGGGGACGAGCAGTACTTC; CDR3aa: CASSLTSGRAGGDEQYF; abundance: -; d_gene: TRBD2; v_gene: TRBV5-4; len: 17; j_gene: TRBJ2-7
CDR3nt: TGTGCCAGCAGCTTAGTGGAGCTCCCCTACGAGCAGTACTTC; CDR3aa: CASSLVELPYEQYF; abundance: few; d_gene: -; v_gene: TRBV7-2; len: 14; j_gene: TRBJ2-7
CDR3nt: TGTGCCAGCAGTGCGTGGACACCTAATCAGCCCCAGCATTTT; CDR3aa: CASSAWTPNQPQHF; abundance: -; d_gene: -; v_gene: TRBV6-1; len: 14; j_gene: TRBJ1-5
CDR3nt: TGTGCCACCAGTCCACCGACAGGGAGGAACACTGAAGCTTTCTTT; CDR3aa: CATSPPTGRNTEAFF; abundance: many; d_gene: TRBD1; v_gene: TRBV24-1; len: 15; j_gene: TRBJ1-1
CDR3nt: TGTGCCAGCACCCCGGGACAGGGGAACACTGAAGCTTTCTTT; CDR3aa: CASTPGQGNTEAFF; abundance: many; d_gene: TRBD1; v_gene: TRBV12-3/TRBV12-4; len: 14; j_gene: TRBJ1-1
CDR3nt: TGTGCCAGCAGTTACCGACTAGCCGAGCAGTACTTC; CDR3aa: CASSYRLAEQYF; abundance: -; d_gene: TRBD2; v_gene: TRBV28; len: 12; j_gene: TRBJ2-7
CDR3nt: TGTGCCATCAGTGAGCGGACAGGATCCGATCAGCCCCAGCATTTT; CDR3aa: CAISERTGSDQPQHF; abundance: -; d_gene: TRBD1; v_gene: TRBV10-3; len: 15; j_gene: TRBJ1-5
CDR3nt: TGTGCCAGCAGTTCCGTGACAGGGGGCCACTATGGCTACACCTTC; CDR3aa: CASSSVTGGHYGYTF; abundance: -; d_gene: TRBD1; v_gene: TRBV12-3/TRBV12-4; len: 15; j_gene: TRBJ1-2
CDR3nt: TGCAGTGCCGACACTCTTGGGGCCAACGTCCTGACTTTC; CDR3aa: CSADTLGANVLTF; abundance: many; d_gene: -; v_gene: TRBV20-1; len: 13; j_gene: TRBJ2-6
CDR3nt: TGTGCCAGCAGCTTTATCGTAGGGACGAACACTGAAGCTTTCTTT; CDR3aa: CASSFIVGTNTEAFF; abundance: few; d_gene: -; v_gene: TRBV7-2; len: 15; j_gene: TRBJ1-1
CDR3nt: TGTGCCAGCAGCGTAGACGGATGGGACACCGGGGAGCTGTTTTTT; CDR3aa: CASSVDGWDTGELFF; abundance: few; d_gene: -; v_gene: TRBV24-1; len: 15; j_gene: TRBJ2-2
CDR3nt: TGTGCCAGCAGCCAGAGGACAGGGGGCTTAAGATCAACCGGGGAGCTGTTTTTT; CDR3aa: CASSQRTGGLRSTGELFF; abundance: -; d_gene: TRBD1; v_gene: TRBV14; len: 18; j_gene: TRBJ2-2
CDR3nt: TGTGCCAGCAGCTTGGGACAGACCCAAGAGACCCAGTACTTC; CDR3aa: CASSLGQTQETQYF; abundance: many; d_gene: TRBD1; v_gene: TRBV7-8; len: 14; j_gene: TRBJ2-5
CDR3nt: TGCAGCGCTGACAGGGTGAACACTGAAGCTTTCTTT; CDR3aa: CSADRVNTEAFF; abundance: -; d_gene: TRBD1; v_gene: TRBV29-1; len: 12; j_gene: TRBJ1-1
CDR3nt: TGTGCCACGTCTTATCTCAACCCCCAAGAGACCCAGTACTTC; CDR3aa: CATSYLNPQETQYF; abundance: -; d_gene: -; v_gene: TRBV2; len: 14; j_gene: TRBJ2-5
CDR3nt: TGCAGCGTAGCCACAGGGGGTGGGCCTGGAGCTTTCTTT; CDR3aa: CSVATGGGPGAFF; abundance: -; d_gene: TRBD1; v_gene: TRBV29-1; len: 13; j_gene: TRBJ1-1
CDR3nt: TGCAGCGTTGCCGGGACAGGGGCCAGCGAGCAGTACTTC; CDR3aa: CSVAGTGASEQYF; abundance: -; d_gene: TRBD1; v_gene: TRBV29-1; len: 13; j_gene: TRBJ2-7
CDR3nt: TGTGCCAGCAGCCAGGTACCGGGGCATCAGCCCCAGCATTTT; CDR3aa: CASSQVPGHQPQHF; abundance: few; d_gene: -; v_gene: TRBV10-3; len: 14; j_gene: TRBJ1-5
CDR3nt: TGTGCCAGCAGCCGATCACAAGGGGCCCTCTATGGCTACACCTTC; CDR3aa: CASSRSQGALYGYTF; abundance: few; d_gene: -; v_gene: TRBV2; len: 15; j_gene: TRBJ1-2
CDR3nt: TGTGCCAGCAGTTTAAGGAGTGGGGTCACTGAAGCTTTCTTT; CDR3aa: CASSLRSGVTEAFF; abundance: -; d_gene: -; v_gene: TRBV2; len: 14; j_gene: TRBJ1-1
CDR3nt: TGCAGTGCTAGTGACCTAGCGGTGTCCTACGAGCAGTACTTC; CDR3aa: CSASDLAVSYEQYF; abundance: few; d_gene: TRBD2; v_gene: TRBV20-1; len: 14; j_gene: TRBJ2-7
CDR3nt: TGTGCCAGCAGCCATTTTCCAGGAACGGAAGAGACCCAGTACTTC; CDR3aa: CASSHFPGTEETQYF; abundance: -; d_gene: -; v_gene: TRBV9; len: 15; j_gene: TRBJ2-5
CDR3nt: TGCAGTGCTAAAAAGCGGGAGGACTCCTACGAGCAGTACTTC; CDR3aa: CSAKKREDSYEQYF; abundance: few; d_gene: TRBD2; v_gene: TRBV20-1; len: 14; j_gene: TRBJ2-7
CDR3nt: TGTGCCGGGGGCCAGGGGGGATTACAGCCCCAGCATTTT; CDR3aa: CAGGQGGLQPQHF; abundance: few; d_gene: TRBD1; v_gene: TRBV6-6; len: 13; j_gene: TRBJ1-5